The next 23 T cell receptor beta chains were all read from a single sample in a study of blood T cell repertoires in COVID-19. TCRdb's table, derived via immunoSEQ multiplex PCR, lists solely in-frame clones and lacks some. There are around 94,000 clones in the sample; approximately 86% occur only once, and nearly 3.5% lies in the top ten. The sequenced sample was peripheral blood. Source of these receptors: a man aged 45-60 years with acute or convalescent COVID-19.

In its sample, this clone was seen a few times. The genes are TRBV28 and TRBJ2-7, with 12 bases aligning to TRBD1. CDR1 is MDHEN and CDR2 is SYDVKM in the germline V gene. With V trimmed by 7 bases and J by 6 bases, 7 bases remained unmatched. The CDR3 sequence is 14 residues long. This CDR3 reads CASTPGTGGIEQYF. The CDR3 nucleotides read TGTGCCAGCACCCCCGGGACAGGGGGCATCGAGCAGTACTTC.

This chain connects TRBV21-1 to TRBJ2-7; the table assigns TRBD1, which was not confirmed against the DNA. TRBV21-1 is described as a pseudogene. The CDR3 has 14 amino acids. CDR3: CASSNETGGDEQYF. In DNA form, the CDR3 reads TGTGCCAGCAGCAACGAGACAGGGGGGGACGAGCAGTACTTC.

This chain uses TRBV5-1 with TRBJ2-1; TRBD2 matches at 8 bases. Germline V CDR1 and CDR2: SGHRS, YFSETQ. The J segment lost 2 bases and the V segment lost 3 bases, leaving 7 bases of the junction unmatched. The length of the CDR3 is 16 residues. The CDR3 DNA reads TGCGCCAGCAGCTCGGGAGGGGGGACGGCCTACAATGAGCAGTTCTTC. Protein sequence: CASSSGGGTAYNEQFF.

This clone was picked up a small number of times. The chain carries TRBV6-1 and TRBJ1-6; TRBD1 is a possible D gene (5 bases). The ends were cut back, 4 bases at V and 0 bases at J, with 19 bases in the middle. This CDR3 region has 19 residues. Germline CDR1 and CDR2: MNHNS and SASEGT. CDR3 in amino acids: CASSGSEGPASSYNSPLHF. CDR3 sequence (DNA): TGTGCCAGCAGTGGGTCGGAGGGGCCCGCGAGCTCCTATAATTCACCCCTCCACTTT.

The gene calls are TRBV28 and TRBJ1-5, with 11 bases aligning to TRBD1. The CDR3 loop spans 17 amino acids. Germline V gene sequence: CDR1 MDHEN, CDR2 SYDVKM. The ends lost 3 bases at V and 7 bases at J; junction bases unmatched: 11. Written as DNA, the CDR3 is TGTGCCAGCAGTTTCCCCGGACAGGGGGCGAAGGGCCAGCCCCAGCATTTT. Its translation: CASSFPGQGAKGQPQHF.

The chain employs TRBV9 and TRBJ1-3; 8 nucleotides align to TRBD1. The CDR3 has 14 residues. CDR1 is SGDLS and CDR2 is YYNGEE in the germline V gene. J was trimmed by 2 bases and V by 3 bases; bases with no gene match: 1. The CDR3 here is CASSAGGAGNTIYF. For the CDR3, the DNA is TGTGCCAGCAGCGCAGGGGGCGCTGGAAACACCATATATTTT.

The V gene is TRBV29-1, the J gene TRBJ2-5; 8 nucleotides agree with TRBD1. Unmatched junction bases numbered 6, after V lost 4 bases and J lost 5 bases. Looked up from germline, CDR1 is SQVTM and CDR2 is ANQGSEA. This CDR3 spans 13 amino acids. DNA for the CDR3: TGCAGCGTTGCACAGGGGGTGGTGGAGACCCAGTACTTC. Translated, it gives CSVAQGVVETQYF. The full variable domain, its missing parts supplied by reference TRBV29-1 and TRBJ2-5, is SAVISQKPSRDICQRGTSLTIQCQVDSQVTMMFWYRQQPGQSLTLIATANQGSEATYESGFVIDKFPISRPNLTFSTLTVSNMSPEDSSIYLCSVAQGVVETQYFGPGTRLLVL.

This clone appeared a single time. The chain employs TRBV6-5 and TRBJ2-7, with a tentative D call TRBD1 (6 bases). V lost 4 bases and J lost 4, with 11 bases in between. Germline assignment: CDR1 MNHEY and CDR2 SVGAGI. CDR3 size: 13 residues. The CDR3 sequence: CASSSVQGYEQYF. The CDR3 DNA follows: TGTGCCAGCAGTTCCGTCCAGGGGTACGAGCAGTACTTC.

The J gene is TRBJ2-7, the V gene TRBV28, with TRBD2 matching 7 bases. Unmatched junction bases numbered 16, after V lost 7 bases and J lost 1 base. Germline V gives CDR1 MDHEN, CDR2 SYDVKM. The length of the CDR3 is 17 residues. The CDR3 sequence: CASTGRANSIRSYEQYF. CDR3 sequence (DNA): TGTGCCAGCACAGGGAGGGCCAACTCAATAAGATCCTACGAGCAGTACTTC.

The rearrangement uses TRBV4-3 and TRBJ2-1; TRBD2 matches at 13 bases. The J segment lost 8 bases and the V segment lost 0 bases, leaving 19 bases of the junction unmatched. Germline loops: CDR1 LGHNA, CDR2 YSLEER. The CDR3 sequence is 21 residues long. The CDR3 loop is CASSQDGHRTSGSPLVHEQFF. CDR3 nucleotides: TGCGCCAGCAGCCAAGATGGCCATAGGACTAGCGGGAGCCCTTTGGTACATGAGCAGTTCTTC.

This clone occurred a few times. The V gene is TRBV5-4, the J gene TRBJ1-3; no clear D. The germline V and J ends were trimmed by 0 bases and 0 bases, with 7 bases remaining between them. CDR1 is SGHNT and CDR2 is YYREEE in the germline V gene (reference sequence). The CDR3 runs to 15 residues. This CDR3 is CASSLDPSSGNTIYF. The CDR3, as DNA: TGTGCCAGCAGCTTGGACCCGAGCTCTGGAAACACCATATATTTT.

To note about this clone: Other DNA sequences in the same sample also yield this CDR3. The chain employs TRBV7-2 and TRBJ2-5, with D hard to call. Trimming removed 5 bases at V and 0 bases at J, with 4 bases between. The CDR3 covers 12 residues. CDR1 and CDR2 (germline): SGHTA, FQGNSA. DNA for the CDR3: TGTGCCAGCAGCCCCAACCAAGAGACCCAGTACTTC. This sequence encodes CASSPNQETQYF.

The rearrangement uses TRBV5-1 and TRBJ1-6, with a weak D call TRBD1 (5 bases). V was clipped by 0 bases and J by 10 bases, with 17 bases between them. The CDR3 consists of 16 residues. CDR1 and CDR2 from the germline V gene are SGHRS and YFSETQ. CDR3 in DNA: TGCGCCAGCAGCTTGGGAGGCAGCAGGGAAAGGTCACCCCTCCACTTT. Protein product: CASSLGGSRERSPLHF. The variable domain in full, completed from reference TRBV5-1 and TRBJ1-6, reads KAGVTQTPRYLIKTRGQQVTLSCSPISGHRSVSWYQQTPGQGLQFLFEYFSETQRNKGNFPGRFSGRQFSNSRSEMNVSTLELGDSALYLCASSLGGSRERSPLHFGNGTRLTVT.

The J gene is TRBJ1-4, the V gene TRBV7-6; D is undetermined. Trimming removed 1 base at V and 2 bases at J, with 8 bases between. In germline, CDR1 is SGHVS, CDR2 FNYEAQ. This CDR3 is 15 amino acids long. The CDR3 loop is CASSLGGSTNEKLFF. CDR3 nucleotide sequence: TGTGCCAGCAGCTTAGGAGGGTCTACTAATGAAAAACTGTTTTTT.

This chain joins TRBV20-1 and TRBJ2-1; TRBD2 matches 8 bases. V was pared by 4 bases and J by 7 bases, with 9 bases of the junction left unmatched. CDR3 length: 14 amino acids. The germline V gene encodes CDR1 DFQATT and CDR2 SNEGSKA (reference sequence). This CDR3 reads CSANDGGGWNEQFF. DNA for the CDR3: TGCAGTGCTAATGACGGCGGGGGGTGGAATGAGCAGTTCTTC.

The chain has TRBV7-9 and TRBJ2-3; 8 bases agree with TRBD2. Germline V gene lookup returns CDR1 SEHNR and CDR2 FQNEAQ (reference sequence). V shed 2 bases and J 5 bases; nucleotides not matched to a gene: 6. The CDR3 runs to 15 residues. The DNA of the CDR3 is TGTGCCAGCAGCTTACTCGGGGGGGTTGGAGATACGCAGTATTTT. It translates to CASSLLGGVGDTQYF.

This clone was recorded only once. The rearrangement uses TRBV27 and TRBJ2-1; 12 nucleotides match TRBD2. Germline CDR1 MNHEY, CDR2 SMNVEV (reference sequence). The CDR3 is made up of 14 amino acids. Trimming removed 6 bases from V and 9 bases from J; junction bases left unmatched: 6. The CDR3: CASSPGLAGGEQFF. CDR3 in DNA: TGTGCCAGCAGCCCGGGACTAGCGGGTGGTGAGCAGTTCTTC.

The chain is built from TRBV29-1 and TRBJ2-1, with D unresolved. V was pared by 4 bases and J by 9 bases, with 4 bases between. In germline, CDR1 is SQVTM, CDR2 ANQGSEA. This CDR3 is built from 9 residues. The CDR3 here is CSVGLEQFF. The CDR3 bases are TGCAGCGTTGGTCTTGAGCAGTTCTTC.

The rearrangement links TRBV3-1 (or the pseudogene TRBV3-2) to TRBJ1-3; no definite D call. Germline-derived CDR1 and CDR2 are LGHDT and YNNKEL (reference sequence). The CDR3 totals 13 residues. V was pared by 3 bases and J by 0 bases, with 3 bases between. The DNA of the CDR3 is TGTGCCAGCAGCCACCTCTCTGGAAACACCATATATTTT. It is translated as CASSHLSGNTIYF.

The chain employs TRBV9 and TRBJ2-3, with 16 bases aligning to TRBD2. This CDR3 has 18 amino acids. Trimming at V came to 2 bases and at J to 2 bases, leaving 5 bases not matched to a gene. From germline, CDR1 is SGDLS and CDR2 YYNGEE. The chain's CDR3 is CASSVGTSGRELTDTQYF. The CDR3 DNA reads TGTGCCAGCAGCGTCGGGACTAGCGGGAGGGAACTCACAGATACGCAGTATTTT.

The chain joins TRBV19 to TRBJ2-7; D unresolved. Per the germline V gene, CDR1 is LNHDA and CDR2 is SQIVND (reference sequence). The length of the CDR3 is 14 residues. Trimming cost V 3 bases and J 0 bases, with 9 bases left between them. The CDR3 nucleotides read TGTGCCAGTAGTATCGGTCGGAGCTCCTACGAGCAGTACTTC. Translation: CASSIGRSSYEQYF.

CDR3 DNA sequence: TGCGCCAGCAAGCGACAGGGGGTGATACCCGGGGAGCTGTTTTTT. It translates to CASKRQGVIPGELFF. This chain joins TRBV4-1 and TRBJ2-2; TRBD1 matches at 9 bases. Germline CDR1 reads MGHRA; CDR2 reads YSYEKL. The CDR3 length is 15 residues. The trim removed 7 bases at V and 6 bases at J, leaving 9 bases unmatched.

This clone was seen a handful of times. The CDR3 region has the DNA TGTGCCAGCAGTGTTTCAGGGGCCGTTTCCTATGGCTACACCTTC. Translation gives CASSVSGAVSYGYTF. The chain uses TRBV25-1 and TRBJ1-2, with D possibly being TRBD1 (6 bases). V dropped 4 bases and J dropped 4 bases, with 16 bases sitting between them. Germline assignment: CDR1 MGHDK and CDR2 SYGVNS. CDR3 length: 15 amino acids.